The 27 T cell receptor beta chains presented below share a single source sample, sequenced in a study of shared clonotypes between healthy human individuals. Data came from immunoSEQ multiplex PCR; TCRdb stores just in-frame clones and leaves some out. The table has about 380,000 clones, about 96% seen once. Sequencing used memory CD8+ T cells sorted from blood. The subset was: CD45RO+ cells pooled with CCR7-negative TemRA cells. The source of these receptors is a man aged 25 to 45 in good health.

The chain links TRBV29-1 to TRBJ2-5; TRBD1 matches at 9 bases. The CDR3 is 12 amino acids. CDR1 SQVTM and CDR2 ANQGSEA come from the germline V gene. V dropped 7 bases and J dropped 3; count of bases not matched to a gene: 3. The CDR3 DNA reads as TGCAGCGCCGGGACAGGGAAAGAGACCCAGTACTTC. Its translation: CSAGTGKETQYF.

In DNA, the CDR3 is TGCACCAGCAGCCCTACCCGGCGGGCGGTCTCCTACAATGAGCAGTTCTTC. Protein: CTSSPTRRAVSYNEQFF. The V and J genes are TRBV1 and TRBJ2-1; the DNA was not used to check the table's D call, TRBD2. TRBV1 is a recognized pseudogene. The CDR3 loop spans 17 amino acids.

The CDR3 is CAWTSGSEQFF. The CDR3, as DNA: TGTGCCTGGACTAGCGGGAGTGAGCAGTTCTTC. This chain uses TRBV30 with TRBJ2-1; TRBD2 aligns across 10 bases. Trimming took 4 bases from V and 9 from J; bases not matched to a gene: 0. CDR1 is GTSNPN, CDR2 SVGIG, per germline (reference sequence). The CDR3 has 11 residues.

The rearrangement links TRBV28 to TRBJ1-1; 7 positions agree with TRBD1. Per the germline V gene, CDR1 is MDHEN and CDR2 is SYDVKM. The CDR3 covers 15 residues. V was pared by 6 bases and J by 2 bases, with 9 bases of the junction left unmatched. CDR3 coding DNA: TGTGCCAGCAGATACGGGACAGCCCTTAACACTGAAGCTTTCTTT. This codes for CASRYGTALNTEAFF.

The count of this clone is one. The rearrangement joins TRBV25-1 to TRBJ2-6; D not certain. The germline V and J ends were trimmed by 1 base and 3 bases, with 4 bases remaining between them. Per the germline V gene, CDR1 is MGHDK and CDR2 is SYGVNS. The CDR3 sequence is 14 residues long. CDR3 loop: CASSESGGANVLTF. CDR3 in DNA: TGTGCCAGCAGTGAATCCGGTGGGGCCAACGTCCTGACTTTC.

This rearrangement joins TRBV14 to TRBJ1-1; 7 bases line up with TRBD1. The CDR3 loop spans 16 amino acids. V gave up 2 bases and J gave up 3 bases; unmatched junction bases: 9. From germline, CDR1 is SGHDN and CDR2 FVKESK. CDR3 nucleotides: TGTGCCAGCAGCCAATGGGACAGCCCGGGGGACACTGAAGCTTTCTTT. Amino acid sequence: CASSQWDSPGDTEAFF.

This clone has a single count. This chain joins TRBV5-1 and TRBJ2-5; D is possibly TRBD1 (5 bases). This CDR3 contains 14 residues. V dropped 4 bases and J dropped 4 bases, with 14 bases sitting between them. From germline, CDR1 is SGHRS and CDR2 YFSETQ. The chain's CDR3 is CASSPQGVPETQYF. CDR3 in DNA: TGCGCCAGCAGCCCCCAGGGTGTTCCAGAGACCCAGTACTTC.

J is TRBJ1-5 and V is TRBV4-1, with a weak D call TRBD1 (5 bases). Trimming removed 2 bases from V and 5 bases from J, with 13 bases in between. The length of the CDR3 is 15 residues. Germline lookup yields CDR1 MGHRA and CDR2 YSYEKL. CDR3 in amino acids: CASSQRDGLDQPQHF. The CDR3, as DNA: TGCGCCAGCAGCCAACGGGACGGATTAGATCAGCCCCAGCATTTT.

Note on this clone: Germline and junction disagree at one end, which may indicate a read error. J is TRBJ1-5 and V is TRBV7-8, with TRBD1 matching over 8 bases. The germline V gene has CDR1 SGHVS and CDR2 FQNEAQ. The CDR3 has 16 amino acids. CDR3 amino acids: CASRLVDRGRNQPQHF. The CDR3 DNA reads TGTGCCAGCAGATTAGTTGACAGGGGCCGCAATCAGCCCCAGCATTTT.

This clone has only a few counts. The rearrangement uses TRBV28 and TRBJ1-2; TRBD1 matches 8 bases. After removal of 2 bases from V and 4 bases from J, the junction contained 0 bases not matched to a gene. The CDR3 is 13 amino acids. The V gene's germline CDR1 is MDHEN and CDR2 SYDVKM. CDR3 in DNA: TGTGCCAGCAGTTTACAGGGGGCCTATGGCTACACCTTC. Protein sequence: CASSLQGAYGYTF.

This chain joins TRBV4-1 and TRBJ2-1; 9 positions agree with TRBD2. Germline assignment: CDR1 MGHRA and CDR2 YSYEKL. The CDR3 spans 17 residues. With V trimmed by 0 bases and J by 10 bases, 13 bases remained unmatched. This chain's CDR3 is CASSQDFSLAGFREQFF. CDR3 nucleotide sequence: TGCGCCAGCAGCCAAGATTTTTCTCTAGCGGGATTCAGGGAGCAGTTCTTC.

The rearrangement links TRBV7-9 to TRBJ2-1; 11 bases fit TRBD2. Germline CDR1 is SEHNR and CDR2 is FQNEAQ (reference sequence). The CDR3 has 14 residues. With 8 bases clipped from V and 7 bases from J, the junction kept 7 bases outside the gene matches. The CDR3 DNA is TGTGCCAGCCCAAGGACTAGCGGGTCGAATGAGCAGTTCTTC. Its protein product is CASPRTSGSNEQFF.

The CDR3 is CAISPSREVEQFF. The DNA for the CDR3 is TGTGCCATCAGTCCATCGCGGGAGGTTGAGCAGTTCTTC. V is TRBV10-3 and J is TRBJ2-1; TRBD2 agrees at 8 bases. The CDR3 is made up of 13 amino acids. CDR1 and CDR2 from the germline V gene are ENHRY and SYGVKD. Losses at the gene ends were 5 bases for V and 9 bases for J; bases not matched to a gene: 6.

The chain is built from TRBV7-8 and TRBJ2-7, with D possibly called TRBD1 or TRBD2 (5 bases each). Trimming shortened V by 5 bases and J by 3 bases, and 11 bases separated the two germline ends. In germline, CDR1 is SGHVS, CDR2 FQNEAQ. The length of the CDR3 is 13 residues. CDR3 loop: CASSRQGVYEQYF. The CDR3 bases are TGTGCCAGCAGCCGGCAGGGAGTCTACGAGCAGTACTTC.

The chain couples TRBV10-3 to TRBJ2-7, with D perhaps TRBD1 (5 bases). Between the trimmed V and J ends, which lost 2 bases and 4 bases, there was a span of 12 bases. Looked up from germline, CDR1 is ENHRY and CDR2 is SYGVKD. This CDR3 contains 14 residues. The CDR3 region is CAISEGRVGYEQYF. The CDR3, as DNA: TGTGCCATCAGTGAGGGCAGGGTTGGATACGAGCAGTACTTC.

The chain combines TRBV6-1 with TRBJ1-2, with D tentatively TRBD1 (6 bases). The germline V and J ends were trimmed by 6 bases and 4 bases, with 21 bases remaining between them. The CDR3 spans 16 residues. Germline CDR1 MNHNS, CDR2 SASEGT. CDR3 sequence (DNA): TGTGCCAGCAGAGAAAATCCGGCGGGGGGGCTCTATGGCTACACCTTC. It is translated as CASRENPAGGLYGYTF.

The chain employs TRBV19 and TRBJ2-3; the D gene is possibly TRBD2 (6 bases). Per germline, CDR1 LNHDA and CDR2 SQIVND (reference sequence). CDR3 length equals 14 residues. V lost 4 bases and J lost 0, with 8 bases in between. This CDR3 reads CASSKGLSTDTQYF. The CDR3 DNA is TGTGCCAGTAGTAAGGGACTCAGCACAGATACGCAGTATTTT.

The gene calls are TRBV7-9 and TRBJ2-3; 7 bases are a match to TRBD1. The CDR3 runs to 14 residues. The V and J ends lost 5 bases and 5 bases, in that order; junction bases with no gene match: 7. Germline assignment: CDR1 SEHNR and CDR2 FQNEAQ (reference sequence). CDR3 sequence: CASSAQRQGDTQYF. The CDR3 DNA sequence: TGTGCCAGCAGCGCACAAAGACAGGGAGATACGCAGTATTTT.

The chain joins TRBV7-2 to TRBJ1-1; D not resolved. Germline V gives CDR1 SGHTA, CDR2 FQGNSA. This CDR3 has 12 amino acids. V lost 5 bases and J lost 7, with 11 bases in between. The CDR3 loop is CASSPGVFEAFF. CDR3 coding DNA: TGTGCCAGCAGCCCCGGCGTATTTGAAGCTTTCTTT.

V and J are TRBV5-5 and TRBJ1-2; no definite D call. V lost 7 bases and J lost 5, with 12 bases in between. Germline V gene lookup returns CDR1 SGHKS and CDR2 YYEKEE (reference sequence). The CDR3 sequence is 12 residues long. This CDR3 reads CASQASGYGYTF. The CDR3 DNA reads TGTGCCAGCCAAGCTTCAGGTTATGGCTACACCTTC.

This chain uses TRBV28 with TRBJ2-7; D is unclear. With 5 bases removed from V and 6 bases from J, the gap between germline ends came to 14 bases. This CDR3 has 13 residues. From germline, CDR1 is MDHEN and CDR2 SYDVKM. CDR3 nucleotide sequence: TGTGCCAGCAGTCCACCTAATAGGGCCGAGCAGTACTTC. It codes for CASSPPNRAEQYF.

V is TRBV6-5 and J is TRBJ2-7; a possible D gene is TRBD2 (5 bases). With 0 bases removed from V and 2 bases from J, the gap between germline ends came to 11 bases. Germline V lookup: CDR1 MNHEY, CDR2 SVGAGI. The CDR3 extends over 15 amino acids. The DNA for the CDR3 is TGTGCCAGCAGTTACTCGAAGGCCGGGGCCTACGAGCAGTACTTC. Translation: CASSYSKAGAYEQYF.

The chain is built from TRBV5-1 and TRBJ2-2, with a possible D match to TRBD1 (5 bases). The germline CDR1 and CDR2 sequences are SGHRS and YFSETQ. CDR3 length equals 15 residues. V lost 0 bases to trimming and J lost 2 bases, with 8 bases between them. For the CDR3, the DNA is TGCGCCAGCAGCTTGGGGGGCTATAACACCGGGGAGCTGTTTTTT. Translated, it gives CASSLGGYNTGELFF.

The CDR3 reads CASSHGNVYEQYF. The CDR3 nucleotides read TGTGCCAGCAGCCATGGCAATGTTTACGAGCAGTACTTC. The rearrangement uses TRBV4-2 and TRBJ2-7; D remains ambiguous. Trimming stripped 3 bases from V and 4 bases from J, with 10 bases between. The CDR3 runs to 13 residues. The germline CDR1 and CDR2 sequences are LGHNA and YNFKEQ.

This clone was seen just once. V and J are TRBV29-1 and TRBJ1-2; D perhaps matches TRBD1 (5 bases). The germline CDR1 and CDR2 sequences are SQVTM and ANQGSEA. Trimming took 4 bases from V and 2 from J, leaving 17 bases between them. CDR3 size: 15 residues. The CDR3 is CSVAGLDRINYGYTF. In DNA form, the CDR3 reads TGCAGCGTTGCAGGCCTTGACAGAATCAACTATGGCTACACCTTC.

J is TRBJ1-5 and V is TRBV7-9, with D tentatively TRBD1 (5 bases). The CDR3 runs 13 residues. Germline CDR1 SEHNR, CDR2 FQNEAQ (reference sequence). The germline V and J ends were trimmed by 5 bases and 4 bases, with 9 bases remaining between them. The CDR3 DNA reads TGTGCCAGCAGCGGGGCACCTAATCAGCCCCAGCATTTT. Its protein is CASSGAPNQPQHF.

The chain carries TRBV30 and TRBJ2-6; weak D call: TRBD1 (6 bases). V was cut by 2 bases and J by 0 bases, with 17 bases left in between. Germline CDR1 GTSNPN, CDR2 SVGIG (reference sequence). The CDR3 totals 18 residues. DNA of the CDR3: TGTGCCTGGAGTTCGATTCAGGGCAGGGGCTCTGGGGCCAACGTCCTGACTTTC. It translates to CAWSSIQGRGSGANVLTF.